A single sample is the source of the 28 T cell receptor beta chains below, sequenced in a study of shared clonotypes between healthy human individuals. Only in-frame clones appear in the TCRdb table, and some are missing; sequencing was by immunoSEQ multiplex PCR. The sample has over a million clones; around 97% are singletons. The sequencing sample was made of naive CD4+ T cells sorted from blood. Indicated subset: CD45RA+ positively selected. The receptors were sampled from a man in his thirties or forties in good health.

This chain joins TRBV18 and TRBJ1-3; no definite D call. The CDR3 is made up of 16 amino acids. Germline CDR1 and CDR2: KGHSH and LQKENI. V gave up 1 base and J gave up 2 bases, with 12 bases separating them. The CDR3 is CASSPRTLGAGNTIYF. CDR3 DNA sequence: TGTGCCAGCTCACCACGGACGCTTGGTGCTGGAAACACCATATATTTT.

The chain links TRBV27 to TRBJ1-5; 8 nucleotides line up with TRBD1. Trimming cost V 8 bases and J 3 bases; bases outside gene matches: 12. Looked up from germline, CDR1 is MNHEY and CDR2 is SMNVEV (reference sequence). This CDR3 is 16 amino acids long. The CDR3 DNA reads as TGTGCCAGCGGCAATCCCGGGACAGGACTCAATCAGCCCCAGCATTTT. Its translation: CASGNPGTGLNQPQHF.

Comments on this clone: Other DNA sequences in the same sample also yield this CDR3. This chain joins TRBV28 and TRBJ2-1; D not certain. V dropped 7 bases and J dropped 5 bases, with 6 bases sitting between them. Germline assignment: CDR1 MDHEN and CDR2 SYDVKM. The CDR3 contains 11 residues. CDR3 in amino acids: CASTLNNEQFF. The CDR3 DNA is TGTGCCAGCACCCTGAACAATGAGCAGTTCTTC.

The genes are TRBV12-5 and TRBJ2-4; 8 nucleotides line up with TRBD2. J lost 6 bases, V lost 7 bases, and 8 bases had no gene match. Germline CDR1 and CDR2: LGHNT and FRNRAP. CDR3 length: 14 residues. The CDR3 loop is CASAVDTSGNIQYF. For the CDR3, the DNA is TGTGCTAGTGCCGTCGATACTAGCGGAAACATTCAGTACTTC.

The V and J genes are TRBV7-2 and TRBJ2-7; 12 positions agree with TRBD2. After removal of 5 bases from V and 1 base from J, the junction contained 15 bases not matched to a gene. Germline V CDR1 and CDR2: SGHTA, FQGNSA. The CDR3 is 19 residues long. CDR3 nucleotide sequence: TGTGCCAGCAGCGGGAAGGGTTTTGGGGGACTAGCGGGTTCCTACGAGCAGTACTTC. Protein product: CASSGKGFGGLAGSYEQYF.

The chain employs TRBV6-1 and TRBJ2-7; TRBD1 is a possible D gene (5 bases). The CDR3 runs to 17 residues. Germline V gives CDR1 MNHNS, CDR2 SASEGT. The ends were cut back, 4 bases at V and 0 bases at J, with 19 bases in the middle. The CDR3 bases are TGTGCCAGCAGTGTGGGGTTCAGGGCCTCTTACTCCTACGAGCAGTACTTC. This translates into CASSVGFRASYSYEQYF.

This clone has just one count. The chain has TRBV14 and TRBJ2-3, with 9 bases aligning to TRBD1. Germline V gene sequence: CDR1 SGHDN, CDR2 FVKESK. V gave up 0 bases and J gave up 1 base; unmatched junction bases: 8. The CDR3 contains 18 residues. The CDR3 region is CASSQESGTGFRTDTQYF. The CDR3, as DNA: TGTGCCAGCAGCCAAGAGTCCGGGACAGGGTTTCGCACAGATACGCAGTATTTT.

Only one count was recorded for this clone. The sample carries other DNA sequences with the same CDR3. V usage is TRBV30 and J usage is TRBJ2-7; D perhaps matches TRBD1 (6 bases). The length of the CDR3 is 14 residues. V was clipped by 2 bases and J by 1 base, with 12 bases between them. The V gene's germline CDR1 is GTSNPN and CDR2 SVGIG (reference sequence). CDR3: CAWSRGHQSYEQYF. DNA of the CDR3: TGTGCCTGGAGTCGGGGACACCAATCCTACGAGCAGTACTTC.

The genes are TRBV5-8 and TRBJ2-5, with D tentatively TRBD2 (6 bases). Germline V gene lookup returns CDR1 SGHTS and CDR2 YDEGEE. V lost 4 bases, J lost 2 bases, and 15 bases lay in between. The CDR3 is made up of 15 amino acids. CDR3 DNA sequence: TGTGCCAGCAGCCCTCGACTTCTAGCGCAAGAGACCCAGTACTTC. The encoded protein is CASSPRLLAQETQYF. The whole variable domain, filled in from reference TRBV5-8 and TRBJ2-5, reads EAGVTQSPTHLIKTRGQQATLRCSPISGHTSVYWYQQALGLGLQFLLWYDEGEERNRGNFPPRFSGRQFPNYSSELNVNALELEDSALYLCASSPRLLAQETQYFGPGTRLLVL.

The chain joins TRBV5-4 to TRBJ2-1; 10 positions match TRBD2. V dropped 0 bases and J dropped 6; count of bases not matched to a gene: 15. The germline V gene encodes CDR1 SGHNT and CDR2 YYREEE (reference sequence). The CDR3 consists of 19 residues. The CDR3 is CASSLELAGRSGDANEQFF. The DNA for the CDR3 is TGTGCCAGCAGCTTGGAACTAGCGGGACGGTCGGGGGATGCCAATGAGCAGTTCTTC.

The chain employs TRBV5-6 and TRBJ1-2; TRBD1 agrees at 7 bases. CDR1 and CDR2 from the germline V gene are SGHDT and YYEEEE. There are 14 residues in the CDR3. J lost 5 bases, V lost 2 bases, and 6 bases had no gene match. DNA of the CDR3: TGTGCCAGCAGCTTAGGGACAGTCTGGTATGGCTACACCTTC. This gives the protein CASSLGTVWYGYTF.

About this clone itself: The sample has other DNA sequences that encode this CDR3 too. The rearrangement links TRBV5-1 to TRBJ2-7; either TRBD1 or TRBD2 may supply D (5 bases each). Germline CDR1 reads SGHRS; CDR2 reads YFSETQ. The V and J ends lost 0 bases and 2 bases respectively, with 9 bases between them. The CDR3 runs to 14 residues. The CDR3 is CASSLGGLAYEQYF. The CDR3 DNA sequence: TGCGCCAGCAGCTTGGGGGGGTTGGCCTACGAGCAGTACTTC.

CDR3 sequence (DNA): TGTGCCAGCTCACCGTCTTTACAGGGGGACACCGGGGAGCTGTTTTTT. Translation: CASSPSLQGDTGELFF. The gene calls are TRBV18 and TRBJ2-2; 8 nucleotides line up with TRBD1. Looked up from germline, CDR1 is KGHSH and CDR2 is LQKENI. This CDR3 contains 16 residues. The V gene end was trimmed by 3 bases and the J gene end by 3 bases; junction bases not matched to a gene: 6.

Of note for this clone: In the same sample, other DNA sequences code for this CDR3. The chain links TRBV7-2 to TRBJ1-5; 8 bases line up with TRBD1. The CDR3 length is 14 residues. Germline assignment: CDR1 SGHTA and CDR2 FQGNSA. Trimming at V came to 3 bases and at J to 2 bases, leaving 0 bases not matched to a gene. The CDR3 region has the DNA TGTGCCAGCAGCTTGGACAGGGGCAATCAGCCCCAGCATTTT. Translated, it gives CASSLDRGNQPQHF. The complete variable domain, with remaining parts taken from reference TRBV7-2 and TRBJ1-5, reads GAGVSQSPSNKVTEKGKDVELRCDPISGHTALYWYRQSLGQGLEFLIYFQGNSAPDKSGLPSDRFSAERTGGSVSTLTIQRTQQEDSAVYLCASSLDRGNQPQHFGDGTRLSIL.

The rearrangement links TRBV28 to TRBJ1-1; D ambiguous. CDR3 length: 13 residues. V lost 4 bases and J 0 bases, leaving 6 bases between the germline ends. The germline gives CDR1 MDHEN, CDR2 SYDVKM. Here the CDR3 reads CASSSTVNTEAFF. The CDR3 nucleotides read TGTGCCAGCAGTTCTACCGTGAACACTGAAGCTTTCTTT.

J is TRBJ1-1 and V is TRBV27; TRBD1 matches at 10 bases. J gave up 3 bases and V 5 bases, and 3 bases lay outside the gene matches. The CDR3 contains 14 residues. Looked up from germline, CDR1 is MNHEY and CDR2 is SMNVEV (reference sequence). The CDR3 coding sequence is TGTGCCAGCAGTGTCGACAGGGGGCACACTGAAGCTTTCTTT. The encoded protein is CASSVDRGHTEAFF.

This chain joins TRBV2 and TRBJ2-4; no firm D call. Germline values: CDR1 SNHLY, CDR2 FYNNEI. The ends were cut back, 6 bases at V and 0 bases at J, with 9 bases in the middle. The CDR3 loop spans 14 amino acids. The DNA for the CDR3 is TGTGCCAGCAGAAAGGCGGCAGCCAAAAACATTCAGTACTTC. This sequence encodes CASRKAAAKNIQYF.

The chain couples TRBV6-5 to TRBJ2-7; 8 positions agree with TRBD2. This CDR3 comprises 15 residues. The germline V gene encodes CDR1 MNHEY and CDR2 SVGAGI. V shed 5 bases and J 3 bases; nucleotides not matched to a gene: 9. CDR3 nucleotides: TGTGCCAGCAGTCAATTCGGGACTAGACTCTACGAGCAGTACTTC. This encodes CASSQFGTRLYEQYF.

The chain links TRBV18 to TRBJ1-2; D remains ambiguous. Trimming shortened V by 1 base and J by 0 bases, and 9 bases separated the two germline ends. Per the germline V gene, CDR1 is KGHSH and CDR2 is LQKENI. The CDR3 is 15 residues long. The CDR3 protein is CASSPRAFANYGYTF. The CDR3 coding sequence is TGTGCCAGCTCACCACGGGCCTTCGCTAACTATGGCTACACCTTC.

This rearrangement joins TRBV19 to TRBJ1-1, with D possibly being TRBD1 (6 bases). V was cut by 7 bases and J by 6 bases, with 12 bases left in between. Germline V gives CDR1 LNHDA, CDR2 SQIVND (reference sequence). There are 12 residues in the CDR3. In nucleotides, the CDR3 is TGTGCCAGTACCACAGGGAAAGCTGAAGCTTTCTTT. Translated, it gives CASTTGKAEAFF.

The CDR3 is CAISEPQAGGFF. CDR3 sequence (DNA): TGTGCCATCAGTGAGCCGCAGGCGGGAGGGTTCTTC. V gene TRBV10-3 combines with J gene TRBJ2-1, with 8 nucleotides matching TRBD2. In germline, CDR1 is ENHRY, CDR2 SYGVKD. J gave up 15 bases and V 2 bases, and 6 bases lay outside the gene matches. The CDR3 is 12 residues long.

CDR3 bases: TGTGCCAGCAGTCCGACAGGGGGAACGCAGTATTTT. It is translated as CASSPTGGTQYF. The rearrangement joins TRBV6-1 to TRBJ2-3; 9 bases are a match to TRBD1. CDR3 length: 12 amino acids. The V and J ends lost 5 bases and 9 bases, in that order; junction bases with no gene match: 3. Germline V gene sequence: CDR1 MNHNS, CDR2 SASEGT.

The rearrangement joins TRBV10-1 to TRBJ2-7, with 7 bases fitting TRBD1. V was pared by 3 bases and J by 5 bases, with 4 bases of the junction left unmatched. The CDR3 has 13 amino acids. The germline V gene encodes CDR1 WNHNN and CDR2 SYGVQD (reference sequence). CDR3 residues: CASSEEQGNEQYF. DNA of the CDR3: TGCGCCAGCAGTGAAGAACAGGGGAACGAGCAGTACTTC.

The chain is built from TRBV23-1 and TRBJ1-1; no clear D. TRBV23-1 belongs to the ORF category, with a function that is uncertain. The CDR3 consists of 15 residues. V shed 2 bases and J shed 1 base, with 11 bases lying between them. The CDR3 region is CASSQKARKNTEAFF. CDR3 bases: TGCGCCAGCAGTCAAAAGGCCAGGAAGAACACTGAAGCTTTCTTT.

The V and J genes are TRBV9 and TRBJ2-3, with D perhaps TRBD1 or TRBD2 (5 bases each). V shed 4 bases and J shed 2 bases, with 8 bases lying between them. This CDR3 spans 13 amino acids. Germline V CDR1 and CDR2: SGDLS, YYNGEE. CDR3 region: CASSRDHTDTQYF. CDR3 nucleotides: TGTGCCAGCAGCCGGGACCACACAGATACGCAGTATTTT.

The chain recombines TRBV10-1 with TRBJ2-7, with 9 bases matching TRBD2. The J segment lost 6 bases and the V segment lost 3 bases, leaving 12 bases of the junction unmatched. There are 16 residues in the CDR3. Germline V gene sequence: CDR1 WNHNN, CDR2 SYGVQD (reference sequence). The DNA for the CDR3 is TGCGCCAGCAGTGATTCCGTGGCGGGAGGGCCCCTCGAGCAGTACTTC. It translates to CASSDSVAGGPLEQYF.

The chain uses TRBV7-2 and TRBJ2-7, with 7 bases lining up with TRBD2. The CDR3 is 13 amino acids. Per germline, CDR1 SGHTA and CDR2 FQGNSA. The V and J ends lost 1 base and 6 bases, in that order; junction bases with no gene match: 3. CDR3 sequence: CASSLVLAREQYF. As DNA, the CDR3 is TGTGCCAGCAGCTTAGTACTAGCGCGCGAGCAGTACTTC.

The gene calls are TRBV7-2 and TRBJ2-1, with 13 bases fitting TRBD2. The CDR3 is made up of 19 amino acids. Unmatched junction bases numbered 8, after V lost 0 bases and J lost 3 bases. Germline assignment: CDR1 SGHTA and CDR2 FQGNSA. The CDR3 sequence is CASSLAGLAGFAGYNEQFF. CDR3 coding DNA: TGTGCCAGCAGCTTAGCGGGACTAGCGGGGTTCGCGGGCTACAATGAGCAGTTCTTC.